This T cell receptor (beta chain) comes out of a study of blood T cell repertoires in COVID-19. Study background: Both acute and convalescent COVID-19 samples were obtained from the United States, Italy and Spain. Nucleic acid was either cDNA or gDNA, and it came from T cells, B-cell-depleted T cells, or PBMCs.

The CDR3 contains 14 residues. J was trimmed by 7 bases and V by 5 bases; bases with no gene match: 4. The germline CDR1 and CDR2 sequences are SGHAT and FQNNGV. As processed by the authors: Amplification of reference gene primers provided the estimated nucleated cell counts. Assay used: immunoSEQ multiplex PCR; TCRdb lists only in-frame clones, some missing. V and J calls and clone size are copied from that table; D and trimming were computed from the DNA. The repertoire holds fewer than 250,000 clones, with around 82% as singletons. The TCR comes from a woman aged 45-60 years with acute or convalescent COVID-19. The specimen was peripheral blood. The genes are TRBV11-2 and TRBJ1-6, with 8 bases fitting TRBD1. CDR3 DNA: TGTGCCAGCAGCGGCCGGGACAGGAATTCACCCCTCCACTTT. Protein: CASSGRDRNSPLHF.